This T cell receptor beta chain was profiled in a study of CD8 T cells in ankylosing spondylitis. Study outcomes and limitations: Roughly eight highly homologous variants made up a TCR beta motif that seemed to typify ankylosing spondylitis blood. The study looked at matched synovial fluid samples from ankylosing spondylitis patients. Disease-linked clones were reported to be significantly enriched there.

With respect to this clonotype: As yet, its antigen is unknown.

TCRdb re-called the 5' RACE reads with MiXCR, one entry per CDR3 protein. The sample has over 150,000 distinct CDR3 sequences, around 13% seen once. Sequencing was done on a sample of blood, either unsorted or a sorted T cell fraction (not recorded which). The source is a male donor with ankylosing spondylitis or in good health (not recorded which).

Written as DNA, the CDR3 is TGTGCCAGCAGTTTATCGTACGGGAATCAGCCCCAGCATTTT. It is translated as CASSLSYGNQPQHF. V is TRBV27 and J is TRBJ1-5; D remains unclear. V was pared by 0 bases and J by 4 bases, with 7 bases between. CDR3 size: 14 residues. CDR1 is MNHEY and CDR2 is SMNVEV in the germline V gene (reference sequence).